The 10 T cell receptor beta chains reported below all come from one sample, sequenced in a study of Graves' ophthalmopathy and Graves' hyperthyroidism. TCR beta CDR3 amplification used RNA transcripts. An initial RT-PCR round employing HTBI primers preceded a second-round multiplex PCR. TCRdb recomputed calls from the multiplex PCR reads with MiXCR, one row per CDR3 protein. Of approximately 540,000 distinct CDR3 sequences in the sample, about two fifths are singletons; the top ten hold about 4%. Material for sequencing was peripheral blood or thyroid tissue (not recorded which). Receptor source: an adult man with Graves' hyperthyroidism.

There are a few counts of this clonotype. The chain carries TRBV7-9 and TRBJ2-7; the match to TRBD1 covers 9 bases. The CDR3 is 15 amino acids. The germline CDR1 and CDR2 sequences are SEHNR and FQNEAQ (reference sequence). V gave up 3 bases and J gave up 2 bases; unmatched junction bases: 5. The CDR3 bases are TGTGCCAGCAGCTTCCGGGACAGGGCACCCTACGAGCAGTACTTC. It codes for CASSFRDRAPYEQYF.

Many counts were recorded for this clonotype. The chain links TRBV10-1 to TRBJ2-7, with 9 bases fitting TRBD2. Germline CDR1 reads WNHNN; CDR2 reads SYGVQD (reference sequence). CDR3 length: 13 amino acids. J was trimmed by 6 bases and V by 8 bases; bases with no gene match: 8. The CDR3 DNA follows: TGCGCCAGCGGGGGGACTAGCTGGGGCGAGCAGTACTTC. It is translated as CASGGTSWGEQYF.

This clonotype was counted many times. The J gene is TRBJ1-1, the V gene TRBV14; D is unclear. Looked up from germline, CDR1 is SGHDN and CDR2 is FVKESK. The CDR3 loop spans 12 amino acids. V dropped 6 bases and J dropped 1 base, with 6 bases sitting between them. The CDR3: CASRDSNTEAFF. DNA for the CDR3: TGTGCCAGCAGGGATTCGAACACTGAAGCTTTCTTT.

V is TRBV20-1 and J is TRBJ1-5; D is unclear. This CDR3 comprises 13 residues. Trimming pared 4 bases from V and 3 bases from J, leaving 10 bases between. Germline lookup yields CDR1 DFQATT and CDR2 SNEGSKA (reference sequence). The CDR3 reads CSATRPNNQPQHF. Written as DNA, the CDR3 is TGCAGTGCTACCCGACCAAACAATCAGCCCCAGCATTTT.

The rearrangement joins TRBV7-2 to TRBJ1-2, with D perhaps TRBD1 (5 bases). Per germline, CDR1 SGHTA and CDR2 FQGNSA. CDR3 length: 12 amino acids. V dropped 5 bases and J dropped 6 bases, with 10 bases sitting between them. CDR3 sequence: CASSPGRDGYTF. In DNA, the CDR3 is TGTGCCAGCAGCCCAGGCAGGGATGGCTACACCTTC.

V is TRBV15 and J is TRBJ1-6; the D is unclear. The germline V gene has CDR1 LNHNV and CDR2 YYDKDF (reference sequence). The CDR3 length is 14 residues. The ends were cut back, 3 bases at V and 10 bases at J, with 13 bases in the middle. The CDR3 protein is CATSSESERSPLHF. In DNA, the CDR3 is TGTGCCACCAGCAGTGAGTCTGAGAGATCACCCCTCCACTTT.

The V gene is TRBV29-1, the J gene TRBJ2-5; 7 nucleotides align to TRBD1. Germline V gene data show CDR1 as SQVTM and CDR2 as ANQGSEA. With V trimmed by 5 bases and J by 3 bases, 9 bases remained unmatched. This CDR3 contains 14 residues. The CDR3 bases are TGCAGCGTTTCTCCGACAGGGTGGGAAGAGACCCAGTACTTC. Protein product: CSVSPTGWEETQYF.

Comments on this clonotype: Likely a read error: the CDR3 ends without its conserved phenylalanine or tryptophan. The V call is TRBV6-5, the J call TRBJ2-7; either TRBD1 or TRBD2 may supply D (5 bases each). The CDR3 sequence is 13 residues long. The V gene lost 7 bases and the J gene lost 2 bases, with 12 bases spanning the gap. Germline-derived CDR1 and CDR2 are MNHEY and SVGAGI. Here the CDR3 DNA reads TGTGCCAGCATTGGCAGGGACCCCTACGAGCAGTACCTC. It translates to CASIGRDPYEQYL.

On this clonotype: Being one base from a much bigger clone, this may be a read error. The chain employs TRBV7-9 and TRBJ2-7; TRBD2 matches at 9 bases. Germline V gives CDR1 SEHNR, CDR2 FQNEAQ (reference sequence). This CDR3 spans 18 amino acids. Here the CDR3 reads CSSSLGRGGPRGTYEQYF. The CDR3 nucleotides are TGTTCCAGCAGCTTAGGGCGGGGGGGCCCGAGAGGCACCTACGAGCAGTACTTC.

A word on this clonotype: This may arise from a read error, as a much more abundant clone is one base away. The CDR3 DNA reads as TGTGCCGGCAGTTACTCGAACCCGCGACAGGGGGGAGGCTACACCTTC. It encodes CAGSYSNPRQGGGYTF. V gene TRBV6-5 combines with J gene TRBJ1-2, with 9 bases matching TRBD1. The V gene's germline CDR1 is MNHEY and CDR2 SVGAGI. The CDR3 extends over 16 amino acids.